This TCR beta chain appears in the sequencing data of a study of EBV T-cell therapy then PD-1 blockade in nasopharyngeal carcinoma (dated by TCRdb to about 2021). The germline ends are 17 bases apart after V is trimmed by 4 bases and J by 8 bases. The CDR3 runs 15 residues from the cysteine to the phenylalanine. Of the read, only the CDR3 DNA is kept; its 45 bases are in frame from base 1. Sequences MDHEN (CDR1) and SYDVKM (CDR2) are obtained from the germline V gene. The Qiagen DNeasy Kit was used to extract genomic DNA from the sorted cells. Deep sequencing of the TCR beta chain was done on the immunoSEQ platform. In the authors' own workflow: Repertoire data analysis was performed with the immunoSEQ Analyzer software. TCRdb took over this immuneACCESS table, retaining in-frame rearrangements with V and J assigned. Such tables are incomplete; in checked studies, under half of the missing clones stem from an unresolved V gene, and the remainder is unexplained. V and J calls and clone size are those listed in that table; D and trimming were worked out from the DNA. The sample table records over 20,000 clones; roughly 80% of these occur just once. The ten biggest clones cover 25% to 40% of the sample.

This clone is medium-sized (0.01 to 0.1%) in its sample. Its specific antigen is unknown. No per-base quality is available; no much larger clone lies one base away. This specimen's time point label, interpreted: 266 days after commencement of treatment, after nivolumab therapy. The label giving this sample's treatment or condition can be read as: AdE1-LMPpoly-expanded autologous EBV-specific T-cell therapy followed by anti-PD-1 nivolumab. This receptor was taken from a man in his forties with nasopharyngeal carcinoma. The V and J genes are TRBV28 and TRBJ1-4; TRBD1 is a possible D gene, resting on 6 matching bases. The sequencing here drew on CD8+ T cells from blood, taken at roughly day 280 from a patient whose treatment included autologous EBV-specific T cells and nivolumab. The CDR3 in this case is CASSYEQGLGEKLFF. At the DNA level, the sequence is TGTGCCAGCAGTTATGAACAGGGACTTGGAGAAAAACTGTTTTTT. When the CDR3 is completed using the reference TRBV28 and TRBJ1-4 genes on either side, the full variable domain is DVKVTQSSRYLVKRTGEKVFLECVQDMDHENMFWYRQDPGLGLRLIYFSYDVKMKEKGDIPEGYSVSREKKERFSLILESASTNQTSMYLCASSYEQGLGEKLFFGSGTQLSVL.